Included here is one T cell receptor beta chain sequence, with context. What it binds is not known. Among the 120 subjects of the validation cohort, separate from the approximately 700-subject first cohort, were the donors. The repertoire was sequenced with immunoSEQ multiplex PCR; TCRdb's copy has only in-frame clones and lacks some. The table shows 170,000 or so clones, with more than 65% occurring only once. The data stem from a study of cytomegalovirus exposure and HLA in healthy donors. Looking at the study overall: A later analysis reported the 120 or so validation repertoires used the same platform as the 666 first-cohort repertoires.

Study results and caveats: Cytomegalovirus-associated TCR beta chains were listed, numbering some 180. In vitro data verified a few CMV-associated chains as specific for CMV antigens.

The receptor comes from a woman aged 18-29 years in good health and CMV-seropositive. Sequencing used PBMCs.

CDR3 DNA: TGTGCCAGCAACGAAGGGGGTTGGGGTATACACGAGCAGTACTTC. Protein: CASNEGGWGIHEQYF. The V gene is TRBV6-1, the J gene TRBJ2-7, with D perhaps matching TRBD1 (6 bases). Trimming shortened V by 7 bases and J by 5 bases, and 21 bases separated the two germline ends. The germline CDR1 and CDR2 sequences are MNHNS and SASEGT. CDR3 length equals 15 residues.